The 9 T cell receptor beta chains in this list originate from one sample, sequenced in a study of blood T cell repertoires in COVID-19. This table comes from immunoSEQ multiplex PCR, and its TCRdb copy is limited to in-frame clones, with some not included. The sample records around 260,000 clones, approximately 86% being singletons. Sample: peripheral blood. These TCRs come from a woman aged 55-69 years with COVID-19, enrolled during active disease.

The chain links TRBV5-6 to TRBJ2-2; 9 positions agree with TRBD2. Germline V gene lookup returns CDR1 SGHDT and CDR2 YYEEEE. Losses at the gene ends were 4 bases for V and 5 bases for J; bases not matched to a gene: 3. The CDR3 covers 14 residues. The DNA of the CDR3 is TGTGCCAGCAGCAAAGGACTAGCGACCGGGGAGCTGTTTTTT. This gives the protein CASSKGLATGELFF.

This chain connects TRBV9 to TRBJ2-1; 13 nucleotides match TRBD2. Germline loops: CDR1 SGDLS, CDR2 YYNGEE. The V gene end was trimmed by 1 base and the J gene end by 6 bases; junction bases not matched to a gene: 4. This CDR3 comprises 16 residues. CDR3 protein: CASSVTGTSGANEQFF. Written as DNA, the CDR3 is TGTGCCAGCAGCGTAACCGGGACTAGCGGGGCCAATGAGCAGTTCTTC.

The genes are TRBV11-2 and TRBJ1-2, with D unclear. This CDR3 is built from 13 residues. The germline V gene encodes CDR1 SGHAT and CDR2 FQNNGV. V lost 5 bases, J lost 2 bases, and 9 bases lay in between. CDR3 loop: CASSRGRNYGYTF. The CDR3, as DNA: TGTGCCAGCAGCCGCGGGAGGAACTATGGCTACACCTTC.

The rearrangement links TRBV5-1 to TRBJ2-2, with 12 bases fitting TRBD2. Germline values: CDR1 SGHRS, CDR2 YFSETQ. There are 16 residues in the CDR3. V shed 4 bases and J 4 bases; nucleotides not matched to a gene: 5. CDR3 in DNA: TGCGCCAGCAGCCTGACTAGCGGGAGTCCCACCGGGGAGCTGTTTTTT. Residues: CASSLTSGSPTGELFF. The entire variable domain, with the rest obtained from reference TRBV5-1 and TRBJ2-2, is as follows: KAGVTQTPRYLIKTRGQQVTLSCSPISGHRSVSWYQQTPGQGLQFLFEYFSETQRNKGNFPGRFSGRQFSNSRSEMNVSTLELGDSALYLCASSLTSGSPTGELFFGEGSRLTVL.

This sequence joins TRBV9 and TRBJ2-3; D might be TRBD2 (6 bases). Germline V CDR1 and CDR2: SGDLS, YYNGEE. V lost 7 bases and J lost 0, with 9 bases in between. CDR3 size: 13 residues. CDR3: CASRRASTDTQYF. CDR3 DNA sequence: TGTGCCAGCCGGAGGGCTAGCACAGATACGCAGTATTTT.

The chain joins TRBV5-5 to TRBJ2-2; 11 bases align to TRBD2. Unmatched junction bases numbered 7, after V lost 2 bases and J lost 4 bases. The CDR3 has 17 amino acids. The germline V gene encodes CDR1 SGHKS and CDR2 YYEKEE (reference sequence). CDR3 bases: TGTGCCAGCAGCTTCCCGGGGCTAGCGGGAGGCACCGGGGAGCTGTTTTTT. It specifies CASSFPGLAGGTGELFF.

CDR3 nucleotide sequence: TGTGCCAGCAGCAAAAAGATGGAGGATGAGCAGTTCTTC. Its protein is CASSKKMEDEQFF. The rearrangement uses TRBV21-1 and TRBJ2-1; the DNA was not compared with TRBD2, the D call given in the table. TRBV21-1 corresponds to a pseudogene. This CDR3 region has 13 residues.

The chain is built from TRBV12-3 or TRBV12-4 and TRBJ1-2, with D possibly matching TRBD1 (5 bases). This CDR3 contains 12 residues. The V end lost 6 bases, the J end lost 5 bases, and 10 bases lay between the germline ends. CDR3 region: CASSTPGYGYTF. Here the CDR3 DNA reads TGTGCCAGCAGCACCCCAGGGTATGGCTACACCTTC.

This sequence joins TRBV24-1 and TRBJ2-1; a weak D match, TRBD2 (5 bases). Germline CDR1 reads KGHDR; CDR2 reads SFDVKD. The CDR3 is 12 residues long. V shed 6 bases and J shed 6 bases, with 8 bases lying between them. CDR3 coding DNA: TGTGCCACCAGTCGAGCGGTCAATGAGCAGTTCTTC. Translation gives CATSRAVNEQFF.